Sequencing of this T cell receptor beta chain was carried out in a study of shared T cell receptors in the human thymus (dated by TCRdb to the early 2020s). With regard to the full study: The study examined how the human thymus generates shared, self-reactive T-cell receptor alpha chains.

Ends trimmed: V by 1 base, J by 10 bases; bases unmatched to a gene: 13. The germline V gene supplies CDR1 SGHRS and CDR2 YFSETQ. The CDR3 spans 15 residues, from the cysteine through the phenylalanine. Only CDR3 DNA is held: 45 bases, read in frame from base 1. Comment on this clone: Its specific antigen is unknown. Base-call qualities are not available, and no considerably larger clone is one nucleotide away.

The method was the immunoSEQ multiplex PCR assay. TCRdb retrieved this table from immuneACCESS and kept in-frame rearrangements only. Not all clones are present; in checked studies, unresolved V genes account for under half, and no reason is known for the remainder. This sample has approximately 490,000 clones in its table, and about 80% of those were observed once. About 0.012% of the sample goes to the ten largest clones. These same data were also listed under a study on human thymus T cells. Reported in the second study: Donors were immunologically healthy infants undergoing open corrective cardiac surgery for congenital heart defects in Finland. Thymus tissue was obtained as surgical resects removed during corrective cardiac surgery. Both the thymic and the peripheral blood repertoires appeared to show biased V and J gene segment usage. The related research found that thymic TCR repertoires overlapped highly between unrelated individuals. The study used under 10 infant thymus samples plus four related peripheral blood samples to characterize TCR alpha and beta repertoires. The infant donors were roughly 6 to 250 days old, and the cohort included several males and two females. After being mechanically released from the tissue, thymocytes were kept at -70 degrees C in pellets of roughly 8.5-34 million cells. A QIAsymphony instrument was used to extract genomic DNA from frozen cell pellets. The immunoSEQ multiplex PCR assay was used to amplify the TCRB and TCRAD loci from a standardized quantity of quality-controlled genomic DNA. Amplicons spanned the V(D)J region at a length sufficient to cover the CDR3 and identify V and J genes. Through the commercial immunoSEQ service, the amplicons were sequenced on an Illumina platform. Primer bias and sequencing errors were corrected as previously described, and TCRAD and TCRB were defined on the basis of the IMGT database. immunoSEQ Analyzer 3.0 and VDJTools were used for repertoire analysis, which covered basic statistics, V/J segment usage, diversity estimates, rarefaction and pairwise overlap. To estimate diversity, the Chao1, ChaoE, Efron-Thisted, Shannon and inverse Simpson indices were applied, and diversity was also estimated on datasets down-sampled to the smallest sample. Repertoire overlap used strict matching of CDR3 nucleotide sequence, V gene and J gene, with Jaccard-based multidimensional scaling clustering. On average, thymus samples yielded about 810,000 unique TCRB clonotypes, whereas blood samples yielded 70,000 to 100,000.

The receptor chain draws on TRBV5-1 and TRBJ2-7, with 8 bases matching TRBD1. The sample comprised thymocytes. The clonotype originates from a boy younger than two with a congenital heart defect. Donor details come from another sample of the same person, matched by shared clones. The sequenced DNA is TGCGCCAGCAGCTTGCAAGACTCCCAGGGGGCGCTTCAGTACTTC. It translates as CASSLQDSQGALQYF.